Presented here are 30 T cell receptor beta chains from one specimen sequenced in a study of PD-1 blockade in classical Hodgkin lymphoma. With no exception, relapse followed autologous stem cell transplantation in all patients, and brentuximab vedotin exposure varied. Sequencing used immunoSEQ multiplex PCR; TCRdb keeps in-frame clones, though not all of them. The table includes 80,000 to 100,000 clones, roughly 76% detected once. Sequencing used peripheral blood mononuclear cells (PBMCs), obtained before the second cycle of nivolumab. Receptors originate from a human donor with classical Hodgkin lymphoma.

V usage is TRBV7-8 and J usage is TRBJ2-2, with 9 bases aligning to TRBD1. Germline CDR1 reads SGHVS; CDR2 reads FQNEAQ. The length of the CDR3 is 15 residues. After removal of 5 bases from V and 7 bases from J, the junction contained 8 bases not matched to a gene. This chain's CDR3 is CASSLGTGFYGELFF. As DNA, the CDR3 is TGTGCCAGCAGCCTAGGGACAGGGTTTTACGGGGAGCTGTTTTTT.

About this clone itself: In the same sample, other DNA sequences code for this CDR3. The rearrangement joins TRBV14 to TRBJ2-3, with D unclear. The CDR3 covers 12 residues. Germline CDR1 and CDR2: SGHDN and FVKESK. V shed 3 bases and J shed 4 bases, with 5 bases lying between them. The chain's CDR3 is CASSQFSDTQYF. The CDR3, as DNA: TGTGCCAGCAGCCAGTTTTCAGATACGCAGTATTTT.

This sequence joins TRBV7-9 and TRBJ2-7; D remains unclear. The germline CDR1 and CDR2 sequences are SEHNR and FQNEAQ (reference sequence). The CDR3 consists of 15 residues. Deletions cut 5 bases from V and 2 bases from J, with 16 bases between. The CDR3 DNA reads TGTGCCAGCAGCGCCCCAGCTGGGTCGCCCTACGAGCAGTACTTC. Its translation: CASSAPAGSPYEQYF.

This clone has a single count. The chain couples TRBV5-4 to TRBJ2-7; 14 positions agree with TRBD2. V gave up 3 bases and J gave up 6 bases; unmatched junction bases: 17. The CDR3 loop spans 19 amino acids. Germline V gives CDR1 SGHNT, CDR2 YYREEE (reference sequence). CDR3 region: CASSSTSGRARAAALEQYF. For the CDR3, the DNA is TGTGCCAGCAGCTCGACTAGCGGGAGGGCCCGAGCGGCGGCCCTCGAGCAGTACTTC.

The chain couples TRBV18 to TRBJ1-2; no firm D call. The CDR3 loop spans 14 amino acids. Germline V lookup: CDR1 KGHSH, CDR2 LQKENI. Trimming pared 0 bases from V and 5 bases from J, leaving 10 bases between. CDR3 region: CASSPPQKRYGYTF. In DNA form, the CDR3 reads TGTGCCAGCTCACCACCGCAGAAGAGATATGGCTACACCTTC.

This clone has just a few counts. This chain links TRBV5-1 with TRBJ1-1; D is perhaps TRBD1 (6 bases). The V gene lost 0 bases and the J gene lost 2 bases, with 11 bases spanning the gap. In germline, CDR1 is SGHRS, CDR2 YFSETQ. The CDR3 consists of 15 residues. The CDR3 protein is CASSLAGTTNTEAFF. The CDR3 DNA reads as TGCGCCAGCAGCTTGGCCGGGACAACAAACACTGAAGCTTTCTTT. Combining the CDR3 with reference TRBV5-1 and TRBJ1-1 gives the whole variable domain KAGVTQTPRYLIKTRGQQVTLSCSPISGHRSVSWYQQTPGQGLQFLFEYFSETQRNKGNFPGRFSGRQFSNSRSEMNVSTLELGDSALYLCASSLAGTTNTEAFFGQGTRLTVV.

As DNA, the CDR3 is TGCAGCGCCCTTCGGGGTTATAATGAGCAGTTCTTC. It translates to CSALRGYNEQFF. This chain connects TRBV29-1 to TRBJ2-1; D possibly corresponds to TRBD2 (5 bases). V lost 7 bases to trimming and J lost 7 bases, with 14 bases between them. CDR1 is SQVTM and CDR2 is ANQGSEA in the germline V gene. This CDR3 is 12 amino acids long.

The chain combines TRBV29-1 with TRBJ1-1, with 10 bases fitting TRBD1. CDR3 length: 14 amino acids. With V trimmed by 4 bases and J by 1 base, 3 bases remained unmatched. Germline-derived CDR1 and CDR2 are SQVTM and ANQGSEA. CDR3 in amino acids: CSVGDRGANTEAFF. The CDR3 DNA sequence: TGCAGCGTTGGGGACAGGGGAGCGAACACTGAAGCTTTCTTT.

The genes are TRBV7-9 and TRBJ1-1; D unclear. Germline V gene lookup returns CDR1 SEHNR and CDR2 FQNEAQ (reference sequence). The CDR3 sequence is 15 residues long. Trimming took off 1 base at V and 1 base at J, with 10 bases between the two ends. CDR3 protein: CASSLGGSENTEAFF. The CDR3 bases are TGTGCCAGCAGCTTAGGCGGGTCCGAGAACACTGAAGCTTTCTTT. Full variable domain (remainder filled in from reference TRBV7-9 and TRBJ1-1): DTGVSQNPRHKITKRGQNVTFRCDPISEHNRLYWYRQTLGQGPEFLTYFQNEAQLEKSRLLSDRFSAERPKGSFSTLEIQRTEQGDSAMYLCASSLGGSENTEAFFGQGTRLTVV.

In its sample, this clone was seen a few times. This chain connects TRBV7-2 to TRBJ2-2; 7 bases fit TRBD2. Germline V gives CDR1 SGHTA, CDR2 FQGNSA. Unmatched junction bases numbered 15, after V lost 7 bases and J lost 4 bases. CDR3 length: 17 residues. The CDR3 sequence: CASTLVGVAGFTGELFF. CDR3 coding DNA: TGTGCCAGCACCCTAGTGGGTGTAGCGGGCTTCACCGGGGAGCTGTTTTTT.

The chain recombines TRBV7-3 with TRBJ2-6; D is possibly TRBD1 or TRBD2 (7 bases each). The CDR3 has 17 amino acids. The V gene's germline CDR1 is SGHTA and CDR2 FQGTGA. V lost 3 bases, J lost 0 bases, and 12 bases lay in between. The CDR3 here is CASSLSGTVSGANVLTF. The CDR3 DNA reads TGTGCCAGCAGCTTGAGCGGGACAGTCTCTGGGGCCAACGTCCTGACTTTC. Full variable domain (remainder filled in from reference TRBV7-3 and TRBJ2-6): GAGVSQTPSNKVTEKGKYVELRCDPISGHTALYWYRQSLGQGPEFLIYFQGTGAADDSGLPNDRFFAVRPEGSVSTLKIQRTERGDSAVYLCASSLSGTVSGANVLTFGAGSRLTVL.

The CDR3 coding sequence is TGTGCCAGCAGCGTAAGCATGAGGGTCGATAGGGCCGGGGAGCTGTTTTTT. This translates into CASSVSMRVDRAGELFF. The chain couples TRBV9 to TRBJ2-2, with D tentatively TRBD2 (5 bases). From germline, CDR1 is SGDLS and CDR2 YYNGEE. The V end lost 1 base, the J end lost 6 bases, and 19 bases lay between the germline ends. The CDR3 spans 17 residues.

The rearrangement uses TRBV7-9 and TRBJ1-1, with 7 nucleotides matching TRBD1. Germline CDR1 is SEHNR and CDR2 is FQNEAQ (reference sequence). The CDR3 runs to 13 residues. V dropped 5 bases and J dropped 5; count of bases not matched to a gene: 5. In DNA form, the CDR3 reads TGTGCCAGCAGCCGACAGGGACGGACTGAAGCTTTCTTT. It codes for CASSRQGRTEAFF.

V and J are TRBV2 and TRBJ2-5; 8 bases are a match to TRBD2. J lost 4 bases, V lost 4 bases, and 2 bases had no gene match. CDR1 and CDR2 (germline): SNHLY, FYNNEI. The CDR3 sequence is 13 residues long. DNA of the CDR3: TGTGCCAGCAGTGGGCTAGCGGGAGAGACCCAGTACTTC. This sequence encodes CASSGLAGETQYF. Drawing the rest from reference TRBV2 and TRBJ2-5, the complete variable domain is EPEVTQTPSHQVTQMGQEVILRCVPISNHLYFYWYRQILGQKVEFLVSFYNNEISEKSEIFDDQFSVERPDGSNFTLKIRSTKLEDSAMYFCASSGLAGETQYFGPGTRLLVL.

CDR3 bases: TGTGCCAGCAGTTGGGGGGGAGTTGGCTCAGATACGCAGTATTTT. Translation: CASSWGGVGSDTQYF. The V and J genes are TRBV6-5 and TRBJ2-3, with 7 nucleotides matching TRBD2. V dropped 4 bases and J dropped 4; count of bases not matched to a gene: 8. Germline CDR1 and CDR2: MNHEY and SVGAGI. The CDR3 covers 15 residues.

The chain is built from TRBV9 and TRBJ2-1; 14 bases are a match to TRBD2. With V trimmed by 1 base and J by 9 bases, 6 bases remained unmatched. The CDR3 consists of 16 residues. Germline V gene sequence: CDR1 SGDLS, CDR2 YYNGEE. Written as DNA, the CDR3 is TGTGCCAGCAGCGTAACCCCAGGACTAGCGGGAGGTGAGCAGTTCTTC. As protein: CASSVTPGLAGGEQFF.

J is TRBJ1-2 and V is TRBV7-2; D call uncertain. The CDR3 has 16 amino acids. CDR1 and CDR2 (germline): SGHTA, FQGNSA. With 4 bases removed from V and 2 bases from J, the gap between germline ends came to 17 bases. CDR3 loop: CASSSGPSEGNYGYTF. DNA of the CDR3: TGTGCCAGCAGCTCCGGTCCCAGTGAAGGAAACTATGGCTACACCTTC.

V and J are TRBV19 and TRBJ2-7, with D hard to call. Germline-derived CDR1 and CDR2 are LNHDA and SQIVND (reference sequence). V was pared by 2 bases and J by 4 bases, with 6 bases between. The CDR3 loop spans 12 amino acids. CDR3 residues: CASSILGYEQYF. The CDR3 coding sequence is TGTGCCAGTAGTATATTAGGGTACGAGCAGTACTTC.

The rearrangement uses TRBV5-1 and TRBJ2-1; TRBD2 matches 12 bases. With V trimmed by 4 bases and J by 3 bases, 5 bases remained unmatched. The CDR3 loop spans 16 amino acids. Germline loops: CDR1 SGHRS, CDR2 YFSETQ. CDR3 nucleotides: TGCGCCAGCAGCCCGCTAGCGGGAGGGGGCTACAATGAGCAGTTCTTC. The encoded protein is CASSPLAGGGYNEQFF.

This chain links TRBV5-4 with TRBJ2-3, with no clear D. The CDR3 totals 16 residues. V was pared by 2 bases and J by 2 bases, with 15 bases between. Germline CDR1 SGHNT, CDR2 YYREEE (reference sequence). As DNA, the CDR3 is TGTGCCAGCAGCTTAACGGGCGGCTCTATCACAGATACGCAGTATTTT. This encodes CASSLTGGSITDTQYF.

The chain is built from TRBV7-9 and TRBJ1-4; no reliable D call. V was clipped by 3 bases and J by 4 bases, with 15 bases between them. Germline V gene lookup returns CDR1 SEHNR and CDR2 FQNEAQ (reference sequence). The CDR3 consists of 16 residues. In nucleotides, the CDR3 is TGTGCCAGCAGCTTCCTCCGCGGTGACAATAATGAAAAACTGTTTTTT. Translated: CASSFLRGDNNEKLFF.

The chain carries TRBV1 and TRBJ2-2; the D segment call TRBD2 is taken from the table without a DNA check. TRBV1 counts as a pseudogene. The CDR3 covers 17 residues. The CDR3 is CTSSQYRTAGDTGELFF. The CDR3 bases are TGCACCAGCAGCCAATATCGGACAGCGGGAGACACCGGGGAGCTGTTTTTT.

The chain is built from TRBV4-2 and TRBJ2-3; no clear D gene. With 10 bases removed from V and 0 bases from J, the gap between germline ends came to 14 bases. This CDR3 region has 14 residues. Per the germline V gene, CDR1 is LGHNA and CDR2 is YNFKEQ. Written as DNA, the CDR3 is TGTGCCACCGGCGTACAGCGAAGCACAGATACGCAGTATTTT. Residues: CATGVQRSTDTQYF.

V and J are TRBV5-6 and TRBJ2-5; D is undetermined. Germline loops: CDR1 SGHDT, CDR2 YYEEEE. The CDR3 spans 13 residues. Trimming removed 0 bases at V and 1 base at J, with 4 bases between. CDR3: CASSLVGQETQYF. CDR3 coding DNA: TGTGCCAGCAGCTTGGTCGGCCAAGAGACCCAGTACTTC.

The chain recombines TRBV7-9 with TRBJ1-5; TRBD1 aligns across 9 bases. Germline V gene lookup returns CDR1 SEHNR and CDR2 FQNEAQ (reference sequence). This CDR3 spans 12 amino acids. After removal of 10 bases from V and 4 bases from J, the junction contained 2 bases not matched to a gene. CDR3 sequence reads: CAIGTGNQPQHF. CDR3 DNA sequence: TGTGCCATCGGGACAGGGAATCAGCCCCAGCATTTT.

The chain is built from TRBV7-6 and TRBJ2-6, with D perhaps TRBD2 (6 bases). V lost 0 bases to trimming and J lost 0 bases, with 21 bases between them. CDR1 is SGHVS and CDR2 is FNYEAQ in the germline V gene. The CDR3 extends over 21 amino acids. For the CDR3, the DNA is TGTGCCAGCAGCTTAGCCCCCTCTCCTACTAGCCTGTCCTCTGGGGCCAACGTCCTGACTTTC. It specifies CASSLAPSPTSLSSGANVLTF.

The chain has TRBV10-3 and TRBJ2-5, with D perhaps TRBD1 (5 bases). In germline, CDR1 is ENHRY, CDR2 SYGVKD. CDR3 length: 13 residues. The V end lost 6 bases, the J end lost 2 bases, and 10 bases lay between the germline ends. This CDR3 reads CAIRGALQETQYF. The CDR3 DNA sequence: TGTGCCATCAGAGGGGCTTTGCAAGAGACCCAGTACTTC.

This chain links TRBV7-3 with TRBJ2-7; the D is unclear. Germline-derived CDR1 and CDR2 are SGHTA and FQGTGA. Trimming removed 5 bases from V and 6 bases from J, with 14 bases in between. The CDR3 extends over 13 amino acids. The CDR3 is CASSLGPSLEQYF. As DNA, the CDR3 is TGTGCCAGCAGCCTAGGACCGTCCCTCGAGCAGTACTTC.

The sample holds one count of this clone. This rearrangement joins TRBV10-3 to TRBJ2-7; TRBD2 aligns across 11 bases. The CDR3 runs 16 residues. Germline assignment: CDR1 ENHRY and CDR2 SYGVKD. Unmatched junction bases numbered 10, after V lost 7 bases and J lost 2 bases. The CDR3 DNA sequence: TGTGCCATCACCCCGGCGACTAGCGGGAACCCCTACGAGCAGTACTTC. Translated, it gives CAITPATSGNPYEQYF.

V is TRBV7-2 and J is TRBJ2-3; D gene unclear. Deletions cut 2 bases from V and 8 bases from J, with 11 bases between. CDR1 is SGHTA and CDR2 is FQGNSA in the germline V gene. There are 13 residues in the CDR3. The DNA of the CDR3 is TGTGCCAGCAGCTTATTGAATTTGGCTACGCAGTATTTT. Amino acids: CASSLLNLATQYF.